Listed here are 13 T cell receptor beta chains from one sample, sequenced in a study of beta chain features in type 1 diabetes. Since all of the isolated RNA was reverse transcribed, expressed TCRB transcripts were what got sequenced. Generated by immunoSEQ multiplex PCR, the TCRdb table keeps only in-frame clones and is missing some. The data hold 200,000 to 250,000 clones, with approximately 10% observed a single time. The sample consisted of central memory CD4+ T cells from blood. The receptors shown here come from a man younger than 35 in good health.

The gene calls are TRBV5-4 and TRBJ2-1; perhaps TRBD2 as D (5 bases). This CDR3 has 15 residues. V was pared by 2 bases and J by 6 bases, with 15 bases between. The V gene's germline CDR1 is SGHNT and CDR2 YYREEE (reference sequence). CDR3 nucleotide sequence: TGTGCCAGCAGCTTCGGGCAAGGGCGGGCCAATGAGCAGTTCTTC. Residues: CASSFGQGRANEQFF.

The chain joins TRBV7-2 to TRBJ2-3, with a weak D call TRBD2 (6 bases). V was cut by 5 bases and J by 3 bases, with 21 bases left in between. The CDR3 length is 17 residues. Per germline, CDR1 SGHTA and CDR2 FQGNSA. The CDR3 DNA sequence: TGTGCCAGCAGCACCCGGACTAACCCGAGGGAGACAGATACGCAGTATTTT. Amino acids: CASSTRTNPRETDTQYF. Complete variable domain (other parts from reference TRBV7-2 and TRBJ2-3): GAGVSQSPSNKVTEKGKDVELRCDPISGHTALYWYRQSLGQGLEFLIYFQGNSAPDKSGLPSDRFSAERTGGSVSTLTIQRTQQEDSAVYLCASSTRTNPRETDTQYFGPGTRLTVL.

This clone was seen a few times. This chain connects TRBV11-2 to TRBJ2-7, with TRBD1 matching 9 bases. There are 15 residues in the CDR3. V lost 3 bases to trimming and J lost 2 bases; unmatched junction nucleotides: 5. CDR1 is SGHAT and CDR2 is FQNNGV in the germline V gene. In DNA form, the CDR3 reads TGTGCCAGCAGCTTGGCGGGACAGGGTACCTACGAGCAGTACTTC. It is translated as CASSLAGQGTYEQYF.

The rearrangement uses TRBV2 and TRBJ2-7, with 7 bases identical to TRBD1. The CDR3 runs 13 residues. Germline values: CDR1 SNHLY, CDR2 FYNNEI. J was trimmed by 3 bases and V by 6 bases; bases with no gene match: 5. The CDR3 nucleotides are TGTGCCAGCAGCCGGGACAGAAACTACGAGCAGTACTTC. Translated: CASSRDRNYEQYF.

This clone was seen repeatedly, ten times or more. This rearrangement joins TRBV12-5 to TRBJ2-1; D call uncertain. The CDR3 extends over 12 amino acids. Germline V gene data show CDR1 as LGHNT and CDR2 as FRNRAP. V lost 2 bases to trimming and J lost 16 bases, with 15 bases between them. The CDR3 nucleotides are TGTGCTAGTGGTTTGACCGTAGATCATATCTTCTTC. Translation: CASGLTVDHIFF.

This chain uses TRBV28 with TRBJ2-7, with 7 bases matching TRBD2. J gave up 2 bases and V 2 bases, and 12 bases lay outside the gene matches. This CDR3 has 17 residues. Germline V gene sequence: CDR1 MDHEN, CDR2 SYDVKM. This CDR3 is CASSLQSGAGLAYEQYF. CDR3 nucleotide sequence: TGTGCCAGCAGTTTACAGAGCGGAGCGGGGCTTGCCTACGAGCAGTACTTC.

The rearrangement uses TRBV4-2 and TRBJ2-6, with D possibly being TRBD1 or TRBD2 (6 bases each). With 3 bases removed from V and 0 bases from J, the gap between germline ends came to 18 bases. The CDR3 is made up of 19 amino acids. The germline gives CDR1 LGHNA, CDR2 YNFKEQ. The CDR3 DNA reads TGTGCCAGCAGCCACACATCTCGAGGGGGGAGCTCTGGGGCCAACGTCCTGACTTTC. This encodes CASSHTSRGGSSGANVLTF.

This clone was observed a handful of times. The chain recombines TRBV25-1 with TRBJ2-1; D possibly corresponds to TRBD1 (5 bases). Trimming took 3 bases from V and 3 from J, leaving 15 bases between them. The CDR3 is 16 residues long. The germline V gene has CDR1 MGHDK and CDR2 SYGVNS. CDR3 nucleotide sequence: TGTGCCAGCAGTGATTCAGGGCCCAGCCACTACAATGAGCAGTTCTTC. Protein product: CASSDSGPSHYNEQFF. The full variable domain, with the rest looked up from reference TRBV25-1 and TRBJ2-1, is EADIYQTPRYLVIGTGKKITLECSQTMGHDKMYWYQQDPGMELHLIHYSYGVNSTEKGDLSSESTVSRIRTEHFPLTLESARPSHTSQYLCASSDSGPSHYNEQFFGPGTRLTVL.

This clone has at least ten counts. The genes are TRBV16 and TRBJ1-5; 10 bases are a match to TRBD1. J gave up 7 bases and V 4 bases, and 7 bases lay outside the gene matches. The CDR3 is made up of 15 amino acids. Germline assignment: CDR1 KGHSY and CDR2 FQNENV. The CDR3 region is CASSRSGTGEQPQHF. The CDR3, as DNA: TGTGCCAGCAGCCGTAGCGGGACAGGGGAACAGCCCCAGCATTTT.

Only a few counts were recorded for this clone. The junction does not match germline at one end; this may be a read error. The chain carries TRBV5-4 and TRBJ2-3; weak D call: TRBD1 (6 bases). The CDR3 covers 17 residues. Germline CDR1 and CDR2: SGHNT and YYREEE (reference sequence). As DNA, the CDR3 is TGCGCCAGCATCCAAATAATCACCGGGACACTTTCAGATACGCAGTATTTT. Its translation: CASIQIITGTLSDTQYF.

This clone was recorded a few times. The CDR3 region is CASSMSTGGTEAFF. In DNA form, the CDR3 reads TGTGCCAGTAGTATGTCAACAGGCGGAACTGAAGCTTTCTTT. This rearrangement joins TRBV19 to TRBJ1-1; D is possibly TRBD1 (5 bases). Germline CDR1 is LNHDA and CDR2 is SQIVND (reference sequence). The CDR3 sequence is 14 residues long. V was cut by 3 bases and J by 5 bases, with 13 bases left in between.

The chain joins TRBV7-9 to TRBJ1-5; D call uncertain. The CDR3 has 15 amino acids. Germline-derived CDR1 and CDR2 are SEHNR and FQNEAQ (reference sequence). V lost 5 bases and J lost 0, with 11 bases in between. CDR3 in DNA: TGTGCCAGCAGCCGGTGGGGTGATAGCAATCAGCCCCAGCATTTT. Its translation is CASSRWGDSNQPQHF.

This clone was seen a handful of times. The CDR3 loop reads CASRKTGNQETQYF. The CDR3 bases are TGTGCCAGCAGAAAGACAGGAAATCAAGAGACCCAGTACTTC. V is TRBV25-1 and J is TRBJ2-5, with a weak D call TRBD1 (6 bases). Trimming removed 6 bases at V and 2 bases at J, with 13 bases between. This CDR3 has 14 residues. The V gene's germline CDR1 is MGHDK and CDR2 SYGVNS.